Sequencing of this T cell receptor (beta chain) was carried out in a study of CD8 T cells in ankylosing spondylitis. Study outcomes and limitations: Earlier authors reported some of these motif variants in reactive arthritis synovial fluid and blood. Researchers reportedly found disease-linked clones significantly enriched in matched ankylosing spondylitis synovial fluid. What seemed typical of ankylosing spondylitis blood was a TCR beta motif built from about 8 highly homologous variants.

The junction had 9 bases not matched to a gene; V was cut back by 4 bases and J by 2 bases. Per germline, CDR1 KGHDR and CDR2 SFDVKD. The length of the CDR3 is 17 residues. Of note for this clonotype: Antigen: not known.

Library preparation for TCR beta used quantitative 5'-RACE with molecular barcodes. TCRdb called the 5' RACE reads again in MiXCR, with one record for every CDR3 protein. The table includes approximately 400,000 distinct CDR3 sequences, around 26% detected once. This receptor was taken from a male donor with ankylosing spondylitis. Sequenced material: blood, either unsorted or a sorted T cell fraction (not recorded which). The chain recombines TRBV24-1 with TRBJ2-4, with TRBD1 matching over 8 bases. CDR3 amino acids: CATSDNPTGVSKNIQYF. In DNA form, the CDR3 reads TGTGCCACCAGTGACAACCCGACAGGGGTATCCAAAAACATTCAGTACTTC.